This T cell receptor (beta chain) appears in the sequencing data of a study of blood T cell repertoires in COVID-19. Study as a whole: The study drew acute and convalescent COVID-19 samples from the United States, Italy and Spain. The cDNA or gDNA used as material had been derived from T cells, B-cell-depleted T cells, or PBMCs.

This clone occurred once. Trimming took off 8 bases at V and 2 bases at J, with 15 bases between the two ends. This CDR3 region has 13 residues. The germline CDR1 and CDR2 sequences are SQVTM and ANQGSEA. Original methodology: By means of reference gene primer amplification, nucleated cell counts were estimated. Sequencing used immunoSEQ multiplex PCR; TCRdb keeps in-frame clones, though not all of them. The D gene and trimming were derived from the DNA, and the V and J assignments and clone size from that table. Of about 100,000 clones listed, approximately 92% are singletons. The rearrangement uses TRBV29-1 and TRBJ1-1, with a tentative D call TRBD1 (5 bases). The TCR comes from a man aged 50 to 60 with active COVID-19. The sequenced sample was peripheral blood. Here the CDR3 DNA reads TGCAGCACCGGGGGGGGAGGAAACACTGAAGCTTTCTTT. Translating gives CSTGGGGNTEAFF.